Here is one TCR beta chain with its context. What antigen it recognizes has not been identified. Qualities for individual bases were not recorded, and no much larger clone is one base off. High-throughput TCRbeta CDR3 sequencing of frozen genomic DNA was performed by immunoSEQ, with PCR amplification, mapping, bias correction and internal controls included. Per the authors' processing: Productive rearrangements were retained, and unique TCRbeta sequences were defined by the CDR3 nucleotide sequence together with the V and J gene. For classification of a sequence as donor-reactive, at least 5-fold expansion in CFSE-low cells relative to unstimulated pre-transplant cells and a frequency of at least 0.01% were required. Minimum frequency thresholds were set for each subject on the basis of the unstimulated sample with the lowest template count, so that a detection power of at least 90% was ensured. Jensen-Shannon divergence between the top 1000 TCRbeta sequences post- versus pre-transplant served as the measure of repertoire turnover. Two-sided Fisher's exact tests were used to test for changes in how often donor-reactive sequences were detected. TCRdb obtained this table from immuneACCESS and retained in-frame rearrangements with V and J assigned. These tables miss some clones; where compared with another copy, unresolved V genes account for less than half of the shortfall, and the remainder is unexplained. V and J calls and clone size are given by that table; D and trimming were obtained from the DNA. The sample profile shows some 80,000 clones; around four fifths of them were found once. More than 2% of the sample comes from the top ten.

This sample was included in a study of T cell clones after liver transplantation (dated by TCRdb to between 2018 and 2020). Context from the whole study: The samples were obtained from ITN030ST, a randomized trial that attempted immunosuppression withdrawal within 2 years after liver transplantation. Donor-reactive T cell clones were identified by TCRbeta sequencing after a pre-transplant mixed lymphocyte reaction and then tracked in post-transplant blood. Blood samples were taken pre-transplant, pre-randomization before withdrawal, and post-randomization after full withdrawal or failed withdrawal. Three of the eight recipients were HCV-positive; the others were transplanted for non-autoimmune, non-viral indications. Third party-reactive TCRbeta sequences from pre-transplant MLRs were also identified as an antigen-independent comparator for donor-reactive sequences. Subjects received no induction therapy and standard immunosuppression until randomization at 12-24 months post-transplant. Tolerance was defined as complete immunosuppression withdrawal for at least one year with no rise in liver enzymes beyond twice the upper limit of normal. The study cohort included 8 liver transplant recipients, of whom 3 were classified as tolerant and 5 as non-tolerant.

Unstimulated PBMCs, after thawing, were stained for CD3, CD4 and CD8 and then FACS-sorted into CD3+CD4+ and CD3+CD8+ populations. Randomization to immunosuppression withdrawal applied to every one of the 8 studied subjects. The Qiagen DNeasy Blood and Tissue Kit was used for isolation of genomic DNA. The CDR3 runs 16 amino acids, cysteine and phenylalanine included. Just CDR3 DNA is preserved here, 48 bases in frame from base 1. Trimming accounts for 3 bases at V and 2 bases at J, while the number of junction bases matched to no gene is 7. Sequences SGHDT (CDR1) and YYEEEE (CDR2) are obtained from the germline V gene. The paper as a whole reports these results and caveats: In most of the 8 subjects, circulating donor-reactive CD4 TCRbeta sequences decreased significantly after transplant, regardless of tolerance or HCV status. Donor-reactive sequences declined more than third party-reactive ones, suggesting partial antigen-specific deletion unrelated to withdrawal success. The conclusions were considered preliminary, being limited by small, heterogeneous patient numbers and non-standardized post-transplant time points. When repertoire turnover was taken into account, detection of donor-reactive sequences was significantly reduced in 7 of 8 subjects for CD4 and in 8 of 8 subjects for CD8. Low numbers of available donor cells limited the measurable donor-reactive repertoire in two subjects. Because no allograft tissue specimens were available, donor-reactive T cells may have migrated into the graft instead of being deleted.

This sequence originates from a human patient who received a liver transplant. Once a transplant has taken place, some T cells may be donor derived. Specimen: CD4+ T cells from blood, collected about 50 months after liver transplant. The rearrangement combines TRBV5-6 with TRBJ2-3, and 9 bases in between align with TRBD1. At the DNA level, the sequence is TGTGCCAGCAGCTCCGGACAGGGGATTATCACAGATACGCAGTATTTT. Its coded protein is CASSSGQGIITDTQYF. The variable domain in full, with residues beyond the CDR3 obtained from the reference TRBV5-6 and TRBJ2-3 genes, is DAGVTQSPTHLIKTRGQQVTLRCSPKSGHDTVSWYQQALGQGPQFIFQYYEEEERQRGNFPDRFSGHQFPNYSSELNVNALLLGDSALYLCASSSGQGIITDTQYFGPGTRLTVL.